This T cell receptor beta chain was identified in a study of T cell responses to AZD1222 COVID-19 vaccine. This clone was counted only a few times. Assay: immunoSEQ multiplex PCR; the TCRdb copy retains only in-frame clones and omits some. The sample consists of approximately 200,000 clones, just over 85% of them appearing once. CDR1 SGDLS and CDR2 YYNGEE come from the germline V gene. Between the trimmed V and J ends, which lost 0 bases and 2 bases, there was a span of 16 bases. The CDR3 has 17 amino acids. This sequence joins TRBV9 and TRBJ2-3; no reliable D call. This material consisted of peripheral blood, taken on day 0 of AZD1222 vaccination. This sequence was found in an adult in good health. The CDR3 coding sequence is TGTGCCAGCAGCGTAGGGGCACAGCGAGACCTCACAGATACGCAGTATTTT. Translated, it gives CASSVGAQRDLTDTQYF.